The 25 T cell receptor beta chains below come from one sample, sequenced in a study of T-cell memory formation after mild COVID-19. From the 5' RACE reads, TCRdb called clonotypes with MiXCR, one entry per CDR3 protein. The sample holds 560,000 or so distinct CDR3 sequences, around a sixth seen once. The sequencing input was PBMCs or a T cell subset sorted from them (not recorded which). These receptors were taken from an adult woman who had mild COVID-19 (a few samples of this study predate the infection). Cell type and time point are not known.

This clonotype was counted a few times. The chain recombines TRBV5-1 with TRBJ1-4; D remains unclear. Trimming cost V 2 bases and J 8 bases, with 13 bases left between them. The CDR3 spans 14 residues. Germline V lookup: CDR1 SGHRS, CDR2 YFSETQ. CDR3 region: CASSFMDAGEKLFF. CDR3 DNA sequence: TGCGCCAGCAGCTTCATGGACGCCGGCGAAAAACTGTTTTTT.

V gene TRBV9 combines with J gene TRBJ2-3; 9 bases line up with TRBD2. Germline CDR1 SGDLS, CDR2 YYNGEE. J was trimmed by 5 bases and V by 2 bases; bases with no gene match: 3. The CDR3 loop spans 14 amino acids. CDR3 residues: CASSVAGGRDTQYF. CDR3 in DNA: TGTGCCAGCAGCGTTGCGGGGGGGAGAGATACGCAGTATTTT.

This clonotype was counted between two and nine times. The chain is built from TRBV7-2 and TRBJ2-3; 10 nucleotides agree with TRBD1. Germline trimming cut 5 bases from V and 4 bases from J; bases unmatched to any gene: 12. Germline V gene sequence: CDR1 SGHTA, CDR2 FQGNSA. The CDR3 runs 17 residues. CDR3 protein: CASSRDRGEPRADTQYF. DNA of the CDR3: TGTGCCAGCAGCCGGGACAGGGGTGAACCGAGGGCAGATACGCAGTATTTT.

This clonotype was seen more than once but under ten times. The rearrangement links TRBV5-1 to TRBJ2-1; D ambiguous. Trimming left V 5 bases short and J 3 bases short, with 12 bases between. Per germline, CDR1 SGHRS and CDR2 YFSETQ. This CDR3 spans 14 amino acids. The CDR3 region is CASSGVTSYNEQFF. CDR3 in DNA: TGCGCCAGCAGTGGGGTAACCAGCTACAATGAGCAGTTCTTC. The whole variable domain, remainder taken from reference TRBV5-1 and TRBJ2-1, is KAGVTQTPRYLIKTRGQQVTLSCSPISGHRSVSWYQQTPGQGLQFLFEYFSETQRNKGNFPGRFSGRQFSNSRSEMNVSTLELGDSALYLCASSGVTSYNEQFFGPGTRLTVL.

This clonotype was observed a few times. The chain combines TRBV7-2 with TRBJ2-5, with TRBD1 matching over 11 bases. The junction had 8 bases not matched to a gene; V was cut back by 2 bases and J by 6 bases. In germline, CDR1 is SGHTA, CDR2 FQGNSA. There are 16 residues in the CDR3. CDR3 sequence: CASSLTDRGRAKTQYF. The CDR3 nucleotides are TGTGCCAGCAGCTTAACGGACAGGGGGCGCGCAAAGACCCAGTACTTC.

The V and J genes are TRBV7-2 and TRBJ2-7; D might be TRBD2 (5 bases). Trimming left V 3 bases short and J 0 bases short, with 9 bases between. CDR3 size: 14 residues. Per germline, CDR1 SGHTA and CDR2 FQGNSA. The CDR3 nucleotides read TGTGCCAGCAGCTTCGGGATAAGCTCCTACGAGCAGTACTTC. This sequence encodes CASSFGISSYEQYF.

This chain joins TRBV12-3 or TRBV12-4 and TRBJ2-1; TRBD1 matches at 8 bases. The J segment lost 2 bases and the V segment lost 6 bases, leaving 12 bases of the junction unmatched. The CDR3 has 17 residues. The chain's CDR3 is CASSPQPRGQAYNEQFF. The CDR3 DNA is TGTGCCAGCAGCCCCCAACCGAGGGGACAGGCCTACAATGAGCAGTTCTTC.

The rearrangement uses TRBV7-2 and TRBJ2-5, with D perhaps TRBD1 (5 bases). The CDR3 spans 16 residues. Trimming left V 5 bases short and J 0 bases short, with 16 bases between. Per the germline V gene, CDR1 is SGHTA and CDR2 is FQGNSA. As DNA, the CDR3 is TGTGCCAGCAGCCTTTCAGCACACAGGTACCAAGAGACCCAGTACTTC. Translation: CASSLSAHRYQETQYF.

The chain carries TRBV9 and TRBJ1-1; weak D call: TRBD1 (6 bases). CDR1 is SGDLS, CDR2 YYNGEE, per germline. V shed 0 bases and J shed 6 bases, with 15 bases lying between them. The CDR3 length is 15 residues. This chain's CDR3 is CASSVGAQGLPEAFF. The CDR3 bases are TGTGCCAGCAGCGTAGGGGCACAGGGCCTCCCTGAAGCTTTCTTT.

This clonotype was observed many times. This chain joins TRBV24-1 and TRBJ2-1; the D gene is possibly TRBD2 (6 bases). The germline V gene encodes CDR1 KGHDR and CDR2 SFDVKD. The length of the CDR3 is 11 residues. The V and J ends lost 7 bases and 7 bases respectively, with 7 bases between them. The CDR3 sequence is CATREGNEQFF. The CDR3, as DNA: TGTGCCACCAGGGAGGGTAATGAGCAGTTCTTC.

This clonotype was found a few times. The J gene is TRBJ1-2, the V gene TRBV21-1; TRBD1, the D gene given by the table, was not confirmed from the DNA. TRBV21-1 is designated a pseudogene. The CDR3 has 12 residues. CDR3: CAGRQGFYGYTF. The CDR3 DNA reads TGTGCCGGGAGACAGGGATTCTATGGCTACACCTTC.

The CDR3 DNA is TGTGCCAGCAGCTCGTCGGGACAGGGAATTCAGCCCCAGCATTTT. Translated, it gives CASSSSGQGIQPQHF. The rearrangement joins TRBV7-6 to TRBJ1-5, with 9 bases lining up with TRBD1. Per germline, CDR1 SGHVS and CDR2 FNYEAQ. V lost 4 bases, J lost 6 bases, and 7 bases stayed unmatched. The CDR3 is 15 amino acids.

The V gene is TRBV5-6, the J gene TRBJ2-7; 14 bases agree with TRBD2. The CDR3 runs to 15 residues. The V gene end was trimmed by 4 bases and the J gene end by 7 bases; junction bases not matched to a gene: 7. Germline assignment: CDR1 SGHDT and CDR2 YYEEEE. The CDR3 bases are TGTGCCAGCAGCACGGGACTAGCGGGAGTTGGGGAGCAGTACTTC. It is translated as CASSTGLAGVGEQYF.

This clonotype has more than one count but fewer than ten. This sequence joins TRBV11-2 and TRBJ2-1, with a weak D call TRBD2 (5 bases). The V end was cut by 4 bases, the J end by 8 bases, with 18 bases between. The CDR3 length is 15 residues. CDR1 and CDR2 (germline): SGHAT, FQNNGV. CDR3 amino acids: CASSYPGIQSDEQFF. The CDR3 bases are TGTGCCAGCAGCTATCCGGGGATCCAATCCGATGAGCAGTTCTTC.

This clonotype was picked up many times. The CDR3 loop is CSVDSGNANTGELFF. CDR3 in DNA: TGCAGCGTTGATTCCGGGAACGCGAACACCGGGGAGCTGTTTTTT. The V gene is TRBV29-1, the J gene TRBJ2-2, with D possibly matching TRBD2 (5 bases). Trimming shortened V by 3 bases and J by 0 bases, and 11 bases separated the two germline ends. Per germline, CDR1 SQVTM and CDR2 ANQGSEA. The length of the CDR3 is 15 residues.

DNA for the CDR3: TGTGCCATCAGTGGGGAGGCCGGGAGTACGAGTACGCAGTATTTT. This gives the protein CAISGEAGSTSTQYF. J is TRBJ2-3 and V is TRBV10-3, with D possibly TRBD2 on 6 matching bases. Germline CDR1 ENHRY, CDR2 SYGVKD. This CDR3 is built from 15 residues. The germline V and J ends were trimmed by 4 bases and 8 bases, with 19 bases remaining between them.

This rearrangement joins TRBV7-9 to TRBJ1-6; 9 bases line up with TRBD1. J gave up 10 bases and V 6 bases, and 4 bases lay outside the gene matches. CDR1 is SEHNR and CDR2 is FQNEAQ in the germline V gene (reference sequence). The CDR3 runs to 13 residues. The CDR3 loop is CASSSTGGSPLHF. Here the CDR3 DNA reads TGTGCCAGCAGTTCGACAGGGGGGTCACCCCTCCACTTT.

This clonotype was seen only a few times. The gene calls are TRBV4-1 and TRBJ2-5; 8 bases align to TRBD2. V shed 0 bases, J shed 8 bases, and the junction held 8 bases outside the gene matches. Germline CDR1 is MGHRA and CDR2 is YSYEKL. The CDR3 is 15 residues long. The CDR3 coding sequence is TGCGCCAGCAGCCAAGAGAGCGGGGGCCCAGCAACCCAGTACTTC. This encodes CASSQESGGPATQYF.

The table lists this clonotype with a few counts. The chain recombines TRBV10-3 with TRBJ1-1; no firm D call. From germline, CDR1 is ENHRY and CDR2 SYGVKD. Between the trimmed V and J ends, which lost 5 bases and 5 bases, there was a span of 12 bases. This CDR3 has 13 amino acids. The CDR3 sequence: CAISNIGNTEAFF. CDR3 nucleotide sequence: TGTGCCATCAGTAACATCGGGAATACTGAAGCTTTCTTT.

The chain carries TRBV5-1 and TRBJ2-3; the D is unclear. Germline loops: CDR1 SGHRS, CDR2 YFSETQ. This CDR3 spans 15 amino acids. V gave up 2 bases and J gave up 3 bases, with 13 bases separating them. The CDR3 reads CASSLSPGATDTQYF. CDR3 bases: TGCGCCAGCAGCTTAAGCCCGGGCGCAACAGATACGCAGTATTTT.

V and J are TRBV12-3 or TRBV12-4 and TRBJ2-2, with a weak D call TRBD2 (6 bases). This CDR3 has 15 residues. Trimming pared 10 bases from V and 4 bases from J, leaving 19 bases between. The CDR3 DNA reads TGTGCCACCATGGGGTTTTTCGGGGGCACCGGGGAGCTGTTTTTT. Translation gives CATMGFFGGTGELFF.

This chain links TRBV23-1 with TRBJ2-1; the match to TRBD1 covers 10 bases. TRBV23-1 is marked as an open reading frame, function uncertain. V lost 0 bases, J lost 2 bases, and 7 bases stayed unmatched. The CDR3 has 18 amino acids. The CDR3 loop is CASSQSLLGQGTYNEQFF. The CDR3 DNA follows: TGCGCCAGCAGTCAATCCCTCCTGGGACAGGGGACCTACAATGAGCAGTTCTTC.

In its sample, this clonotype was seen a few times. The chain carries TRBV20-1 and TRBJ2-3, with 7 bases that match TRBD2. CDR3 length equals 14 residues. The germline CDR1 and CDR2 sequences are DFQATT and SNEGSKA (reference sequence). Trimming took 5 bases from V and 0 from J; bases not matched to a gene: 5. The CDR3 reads CSAPKRGSTDTQYF. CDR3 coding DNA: TGCAGTGCTCCTAAGCGGGGCAGCACAGATACGCAGTATTTT.

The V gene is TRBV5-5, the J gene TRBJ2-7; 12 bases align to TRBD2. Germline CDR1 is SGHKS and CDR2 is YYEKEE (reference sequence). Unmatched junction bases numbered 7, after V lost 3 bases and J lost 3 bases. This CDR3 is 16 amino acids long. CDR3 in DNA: TGTGCCAGCAGCTCTGATGGACTAGCGGGGCGCTACGAGCAGTACTTC. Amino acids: CASSSDGLAGRYEQYF. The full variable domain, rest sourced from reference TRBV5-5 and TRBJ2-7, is DAGVTQSPTHLIKTRGQQVTLRCSPISGHKSVSWYQQVLGQGPQFIFQYYEKEERGRGNFPDRFSARQFPNYSSELNVNALLLGDSALYLCASSSDGLAGRYEQYFGPGTRLTVT.

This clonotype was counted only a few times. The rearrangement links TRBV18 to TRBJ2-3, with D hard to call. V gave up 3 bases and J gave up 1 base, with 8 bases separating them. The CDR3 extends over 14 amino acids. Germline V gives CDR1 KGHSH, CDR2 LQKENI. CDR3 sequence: CASSPTTGTDTQYF. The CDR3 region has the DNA TGTGCCAGCTCACCGACCACGGGCACAGATACGCAGTATTTT.